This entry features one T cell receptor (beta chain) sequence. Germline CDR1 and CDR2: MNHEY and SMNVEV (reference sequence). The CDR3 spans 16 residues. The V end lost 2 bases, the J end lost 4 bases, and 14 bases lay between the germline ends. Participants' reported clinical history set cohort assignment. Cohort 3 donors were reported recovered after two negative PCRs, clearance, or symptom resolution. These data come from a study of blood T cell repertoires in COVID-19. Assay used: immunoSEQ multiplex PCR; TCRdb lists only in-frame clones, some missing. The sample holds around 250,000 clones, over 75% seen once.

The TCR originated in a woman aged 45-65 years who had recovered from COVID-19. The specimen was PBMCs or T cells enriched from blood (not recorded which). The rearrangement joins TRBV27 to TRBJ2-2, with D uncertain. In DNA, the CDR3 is TGTGCCAGCAGTTTAAATAGCAGCCCTCGCACCGGGGAGCTGTTTTTT. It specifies CASSLNSSPRTGELFF.